This T cell receptor (beta chain) was captured in a study of regulatory T cells in long-lasting Graves disease. General study findings and limits: Patients with persistent disease shared some 2,500 public clonotypes, outpacing the roughly 870 shared by new patients.

The time point denotes: newly diagnosed GD, antithyroid drugs for less than 3 months. PBMC-derived RNA was used for the TCR library. Patients hailed from an endocrinology department in Xi'an, China. Libraries of TCR beta came from iRepertoire HTBI primers plus Arm-PCR of CDR3 regions. TCRdb re-derived calls from the multiplex PCR reads in MiXCR, one entry per CDR3 protein. The repertoire holds hundreds of thousands of distinct CDR3 sequences, with about 18% as singletons. The germline V and J ends were trimmed by 8 bases and 5 bases, with 19 bases remaining between them. The CDR3 is 14 amino acids. The germline gives CDR1 SGHTA, CDR2 FQGNSA. Comments on this clonotype: Its cognate antigen is unknown. A much larger clone differs from this one at a single base, so this may be a read error.

Sample: peripheral blood mononuclear cells (PBMCs), taken at new diagnosis, from a patient treated with antithyroid drugs. This TCR derives from a female donor with Graves disease. The V call is TRBV7-2, the J call TRBJ2-7; the D gene could be TRBD1 or TRBD2 (7 bases each). CDR3 DNA: TGTGCCAGCTCAGGGGGGGGGCGCCGGGACGAGCAGTACTTC. Translating it yields CASSGGGRRDEQYF.